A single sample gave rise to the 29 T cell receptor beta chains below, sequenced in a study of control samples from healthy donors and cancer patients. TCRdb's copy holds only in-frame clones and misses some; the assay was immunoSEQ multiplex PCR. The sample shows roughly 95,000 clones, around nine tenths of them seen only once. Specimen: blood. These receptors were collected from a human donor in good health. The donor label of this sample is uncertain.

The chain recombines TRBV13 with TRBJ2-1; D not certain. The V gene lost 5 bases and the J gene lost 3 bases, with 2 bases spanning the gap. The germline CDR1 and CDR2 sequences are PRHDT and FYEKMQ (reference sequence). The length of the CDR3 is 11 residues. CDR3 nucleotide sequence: TGTGCCAGCAGCCTCTACAATGAGCAGTTCTTC. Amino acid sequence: CASSLYNEQFF.

Written as DNA, the CDR3 is TGCGCCAGCAGTGAGCACACTGGGGCCAACGTCCTGACTTTC. Translated, it gives CASSEHTGANVLTF. The J gene is TRBJ2-6, the V gene TRBV10-2; no reliable D call. CDR1 is WSHSY, CDR2 SAAADI, per germline. Deletions cut 2 bases from V and 2 bases from J, with 4 bases between. The CDR3 consists of 14 residues.

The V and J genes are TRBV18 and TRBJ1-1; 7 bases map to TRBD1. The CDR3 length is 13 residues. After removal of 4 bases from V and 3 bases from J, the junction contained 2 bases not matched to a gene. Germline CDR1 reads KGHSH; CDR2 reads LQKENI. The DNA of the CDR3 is TGTGCCAGCTCACGGGGGACAGACACTGAAGCTTTCTTT. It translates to CASSRGTDTEAFF.

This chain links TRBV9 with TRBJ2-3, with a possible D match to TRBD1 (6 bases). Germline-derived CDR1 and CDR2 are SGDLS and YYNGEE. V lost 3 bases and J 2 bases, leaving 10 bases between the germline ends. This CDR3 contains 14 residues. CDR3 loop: CASSARDTTDTQYF. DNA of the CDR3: TGTGCCAGCAGCGCCCGGGACACCACAGATACGCAGTATTTT.

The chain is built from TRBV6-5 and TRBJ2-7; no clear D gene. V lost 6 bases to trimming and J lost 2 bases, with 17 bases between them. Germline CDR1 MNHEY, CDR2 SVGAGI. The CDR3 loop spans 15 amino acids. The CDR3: CASRLYSSGPYEQYF. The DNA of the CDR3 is TGTGCCAGCAGACTATACAGTTCCGGACCCTACGAGCAGTACTTC.

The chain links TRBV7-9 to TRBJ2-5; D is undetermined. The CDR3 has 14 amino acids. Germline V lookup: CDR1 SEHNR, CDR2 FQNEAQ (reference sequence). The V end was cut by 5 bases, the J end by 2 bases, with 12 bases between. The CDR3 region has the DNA TGTGCCAGCAGCAAGGACCAGCGACAAGAGACCCAGTACTTC. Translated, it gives CASSKDQRQETQYF.

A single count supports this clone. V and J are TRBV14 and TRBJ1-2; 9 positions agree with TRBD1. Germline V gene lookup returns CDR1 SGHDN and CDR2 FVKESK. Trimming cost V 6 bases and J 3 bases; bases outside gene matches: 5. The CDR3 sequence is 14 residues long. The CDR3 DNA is TGTGCCAGCAGTCATACAGGGGGCGACTATGGCTACACCTTC. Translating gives CASSHTGGDYGYTF.

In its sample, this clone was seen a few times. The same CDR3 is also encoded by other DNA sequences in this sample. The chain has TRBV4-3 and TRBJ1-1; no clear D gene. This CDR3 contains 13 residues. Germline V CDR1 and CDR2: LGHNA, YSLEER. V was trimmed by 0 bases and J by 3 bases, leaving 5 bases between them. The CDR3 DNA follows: TGCGCCAGCAGCCAAGATAGCTACACTGAAGCTTTCTTT. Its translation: CASSQDSYTEAFF.

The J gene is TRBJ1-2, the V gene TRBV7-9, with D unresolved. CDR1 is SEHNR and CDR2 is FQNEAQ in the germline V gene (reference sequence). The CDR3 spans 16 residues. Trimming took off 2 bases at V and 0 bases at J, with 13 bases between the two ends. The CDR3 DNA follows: TGTGCCAGCAGCTTAAAGGAGCTAGAAGCTAACTATGGCTACACCTTC. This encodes CASSLKELEANYGYTF.

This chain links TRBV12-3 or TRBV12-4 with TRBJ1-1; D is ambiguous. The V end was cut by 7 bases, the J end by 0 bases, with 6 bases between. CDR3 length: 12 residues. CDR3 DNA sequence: TGTGCCAGCAAGATCATGAACACTGAAGCTTTCTTT. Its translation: CASKIMNTEAFF.

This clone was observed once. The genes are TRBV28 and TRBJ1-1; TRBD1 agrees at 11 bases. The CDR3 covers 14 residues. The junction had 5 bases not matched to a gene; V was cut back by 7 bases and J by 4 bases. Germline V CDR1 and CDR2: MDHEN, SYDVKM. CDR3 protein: CASKGQGAVTEAFF. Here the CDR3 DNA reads TGTGCCAGCAAAGGACAGGGGGCGGTCACTGAAGCTTTCTTT. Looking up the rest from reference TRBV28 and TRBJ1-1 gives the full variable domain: DVKVTQSSRYLVKRTGEKVFLECVQDMDHENMFWYRQDPGLGLRLIYFSYDVKMKEKGDIPEGYSVSREKKERFSLILESASTNQTSMYLCASKGQGAVTEAFFGQGTRLTVV.

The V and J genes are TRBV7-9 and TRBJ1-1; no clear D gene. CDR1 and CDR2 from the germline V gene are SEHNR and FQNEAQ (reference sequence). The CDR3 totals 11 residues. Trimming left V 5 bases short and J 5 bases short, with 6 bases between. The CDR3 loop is CASSPRTEAFF. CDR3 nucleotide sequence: TGTGCCAGCAGCCCCAGGACTGAAGCTTTCTTT.

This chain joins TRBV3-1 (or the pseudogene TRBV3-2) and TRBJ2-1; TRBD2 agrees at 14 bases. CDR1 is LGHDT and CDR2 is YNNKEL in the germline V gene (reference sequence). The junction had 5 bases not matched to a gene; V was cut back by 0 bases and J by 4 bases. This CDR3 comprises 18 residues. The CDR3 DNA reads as TGTGCCAGCAGCCAAGATTGGACTAGCGGGGGGACTTACAATGAGCAGTTCTTC. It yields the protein CASSQDWTSGGTYNEQFF.

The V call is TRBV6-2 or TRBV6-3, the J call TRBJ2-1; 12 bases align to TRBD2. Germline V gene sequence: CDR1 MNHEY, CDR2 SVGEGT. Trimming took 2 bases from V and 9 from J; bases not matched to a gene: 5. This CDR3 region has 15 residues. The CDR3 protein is CASSYPTSGGLEQFF. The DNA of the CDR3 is TGTGCCAGCAGTTACCCAACTAGCGGGGGGCTTGAGCAGTTCTTC.

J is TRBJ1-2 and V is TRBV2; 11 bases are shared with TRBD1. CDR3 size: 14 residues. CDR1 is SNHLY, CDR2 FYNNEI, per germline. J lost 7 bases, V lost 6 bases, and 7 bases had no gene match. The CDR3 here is CASSGQGALGGYTF. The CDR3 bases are TGTGCCAGCAGCGGACAGGGGGCCCTTGGTGGCTACACCTTC. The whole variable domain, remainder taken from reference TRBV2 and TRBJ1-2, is EPEVTQTPSHQVTQMGQEVILRCVPISNHLYFYWYRQILGQKVEFLVSFYNNEISEKSEIFDDQFSVERPDGSNFTLKIRSTKLEDSAMYFCASSGQGALGGYTFGSGTRLTVV.

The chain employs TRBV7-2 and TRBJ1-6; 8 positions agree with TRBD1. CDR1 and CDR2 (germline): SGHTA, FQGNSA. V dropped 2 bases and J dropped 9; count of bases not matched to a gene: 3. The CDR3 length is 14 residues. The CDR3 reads CASSLRTGSSPLHF. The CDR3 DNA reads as TGTGCCAGCAGCTTACGGACAGGGAGTTCACCCCTCCACTTT.

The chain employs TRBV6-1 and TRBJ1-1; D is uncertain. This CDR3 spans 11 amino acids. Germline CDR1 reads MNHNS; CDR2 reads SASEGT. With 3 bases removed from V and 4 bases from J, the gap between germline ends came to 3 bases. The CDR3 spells CASSDVTEAFF. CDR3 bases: TGTGCCAGCAGTGATGTCACTGAAGCTTTCTTT.

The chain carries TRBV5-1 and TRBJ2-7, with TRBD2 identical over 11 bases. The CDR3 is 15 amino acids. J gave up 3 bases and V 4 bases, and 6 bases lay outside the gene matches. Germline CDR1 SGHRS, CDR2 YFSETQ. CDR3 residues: CASSPRGTSGYEQYF. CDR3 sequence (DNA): TGCGCCAGCAGCCCGCGTGGGACTAGCGGCTACGAGCAGTACTTC.

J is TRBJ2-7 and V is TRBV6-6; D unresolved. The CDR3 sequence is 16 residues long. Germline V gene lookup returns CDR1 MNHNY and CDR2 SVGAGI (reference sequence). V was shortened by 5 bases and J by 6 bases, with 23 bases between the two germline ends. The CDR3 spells CASSTAHGSQQGEQYV. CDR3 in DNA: TGTGCCAGCAGTACAGCCCACGGGTCCCAGCAAGGCGAGCAGTACGTC.

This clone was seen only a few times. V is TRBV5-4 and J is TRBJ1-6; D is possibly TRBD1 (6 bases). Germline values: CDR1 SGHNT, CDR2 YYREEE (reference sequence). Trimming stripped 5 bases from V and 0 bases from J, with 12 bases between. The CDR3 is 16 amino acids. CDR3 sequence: CASREATGSYNSPLHF. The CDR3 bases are TGTGCCAGCAGAGAGGCGACAGGCTCCTATAATTCACCCCTCCACTTT.

CDR3 sequence: CSASSLGRSDTGELFF. The DNA of the CDR3 is TGCAGTGCTAGTTCTCTAGGGCGTTCAGACACCGGGGAGCTGTTTTTT. The chain has TRBV20-1 and TRBJ2-2; D gene ambiguous. The CDR3 is made up of 16 amino acids. Per germline, CDR1 DFQATT and CDR2 SNEGSKA (reference sequence). Trimming shortened V by 3 bases and J by 3 bases, and 17 bases separated the two germline ends.

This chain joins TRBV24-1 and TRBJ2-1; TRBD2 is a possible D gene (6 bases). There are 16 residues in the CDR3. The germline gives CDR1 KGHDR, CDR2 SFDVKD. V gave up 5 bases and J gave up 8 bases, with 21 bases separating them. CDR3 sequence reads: CATSARTTTQLDEQFF. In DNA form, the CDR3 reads TGTGCCACCAGTGCCCGGACTACCACCCAGCTAGATGAGCAGTTCTTC.

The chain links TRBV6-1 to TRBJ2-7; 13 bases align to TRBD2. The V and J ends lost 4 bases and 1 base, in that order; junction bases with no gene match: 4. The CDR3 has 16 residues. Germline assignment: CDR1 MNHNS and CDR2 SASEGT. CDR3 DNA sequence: TGTGCCAGCAGTGGAACTAGCGGGGGGGAATCCTACGAGCAGTACTTC. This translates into CASSGTSGGESYEQYF.

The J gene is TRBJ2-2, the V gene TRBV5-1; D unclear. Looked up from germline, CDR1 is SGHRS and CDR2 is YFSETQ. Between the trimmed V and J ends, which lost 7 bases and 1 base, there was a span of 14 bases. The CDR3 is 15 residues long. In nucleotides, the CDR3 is TGCGCCAGCGAATTAACCGGCGGGAACACCGGGGAGCTGTTTTTT. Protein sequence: CASELTGGNTGELFF.

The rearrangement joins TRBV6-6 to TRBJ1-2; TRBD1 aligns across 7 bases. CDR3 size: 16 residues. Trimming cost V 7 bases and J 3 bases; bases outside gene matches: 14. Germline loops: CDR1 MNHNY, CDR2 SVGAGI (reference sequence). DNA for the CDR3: TGTGCCAGCAATCAACCTAGGGGGCAACTGGACTATGGCTACACCTTC. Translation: CASNQPRGQLDYGYTF.

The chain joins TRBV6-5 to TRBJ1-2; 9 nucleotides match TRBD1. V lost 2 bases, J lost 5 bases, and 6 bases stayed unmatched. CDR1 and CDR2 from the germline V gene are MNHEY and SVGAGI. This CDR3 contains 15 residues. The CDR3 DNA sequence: TGTGCCAGCAGTTACGGGCCGGGACAGGGATATGGCTACACCTTC. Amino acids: CASSYGPGQGYGYTF.

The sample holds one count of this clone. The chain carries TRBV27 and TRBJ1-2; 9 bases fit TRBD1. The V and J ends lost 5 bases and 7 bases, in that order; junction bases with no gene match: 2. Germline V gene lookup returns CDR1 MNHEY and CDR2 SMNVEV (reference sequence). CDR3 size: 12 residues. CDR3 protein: CASSATGGGYTF. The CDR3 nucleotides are TGTGCCAGCAGTGCGACAGGGGGTGGCTACACCTTC.

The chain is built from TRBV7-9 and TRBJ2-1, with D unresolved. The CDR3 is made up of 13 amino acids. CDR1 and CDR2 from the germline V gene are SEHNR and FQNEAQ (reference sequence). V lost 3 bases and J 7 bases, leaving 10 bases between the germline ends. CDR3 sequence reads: CASSLLTLNEQFF. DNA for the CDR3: TGTGCCAGCAGCTTGTTGACGTTAAATGAGCAGTTCTTC.

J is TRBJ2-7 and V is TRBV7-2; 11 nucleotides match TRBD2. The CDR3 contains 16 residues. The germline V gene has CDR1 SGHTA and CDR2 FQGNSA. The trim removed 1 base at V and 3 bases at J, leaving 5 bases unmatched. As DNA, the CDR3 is TGTGCCAGCAGCTTAGGGCCTAGCGGGGGGCTCTACGAGCAGTACTTC. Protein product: CASSLGPSGGLYEQYF.